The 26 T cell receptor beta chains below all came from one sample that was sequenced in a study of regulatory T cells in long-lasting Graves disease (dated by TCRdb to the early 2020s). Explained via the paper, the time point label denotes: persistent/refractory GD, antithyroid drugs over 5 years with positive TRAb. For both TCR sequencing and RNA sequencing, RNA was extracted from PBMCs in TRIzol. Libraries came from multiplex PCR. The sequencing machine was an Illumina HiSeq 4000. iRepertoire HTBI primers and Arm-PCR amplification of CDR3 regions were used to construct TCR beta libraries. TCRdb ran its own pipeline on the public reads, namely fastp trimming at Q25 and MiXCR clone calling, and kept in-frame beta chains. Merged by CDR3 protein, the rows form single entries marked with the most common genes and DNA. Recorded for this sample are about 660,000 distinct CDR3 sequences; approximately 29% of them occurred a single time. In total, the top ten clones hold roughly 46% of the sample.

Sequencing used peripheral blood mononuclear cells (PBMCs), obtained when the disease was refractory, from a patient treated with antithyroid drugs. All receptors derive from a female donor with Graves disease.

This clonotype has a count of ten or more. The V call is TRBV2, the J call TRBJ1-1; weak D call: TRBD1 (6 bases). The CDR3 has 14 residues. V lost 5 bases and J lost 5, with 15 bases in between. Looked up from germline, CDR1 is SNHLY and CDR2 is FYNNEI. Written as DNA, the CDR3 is TGTGCCAGCAGTCCTACAGGGACGGGAACTGAAGCTTTCTTT. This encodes CASSPTGTGTEAFF.

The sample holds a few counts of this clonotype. CDR3 in DNA: TGTGCCTGGAGGGACTCCTACGAGCAGTACTTC. Its translation: CAWRDSYEQYF. The V call is TRBV30, the J call TRBJ2-7; D is ambiguous. This CDR3 is built from 11 residues. The V end was cut by 3 bases, the J end by 0 bases, with 3 bases between. The V gene's germline CDR1 is GTSNPN and CDR2 SVGIG (reference sequence).

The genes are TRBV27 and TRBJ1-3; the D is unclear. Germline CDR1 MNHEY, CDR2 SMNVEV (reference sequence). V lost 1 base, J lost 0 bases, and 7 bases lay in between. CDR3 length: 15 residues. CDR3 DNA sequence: TGTGCCAGCAGTTTATTTAACGGCTCTGGAAACACCATATATTTT. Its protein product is CASSLFNGSGNTIYF.

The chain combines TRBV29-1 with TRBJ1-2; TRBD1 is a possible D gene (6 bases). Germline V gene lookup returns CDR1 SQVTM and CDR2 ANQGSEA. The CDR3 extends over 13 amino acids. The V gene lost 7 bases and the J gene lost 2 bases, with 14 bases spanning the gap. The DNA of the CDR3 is TGCAGCGCCAGTACAGGGCGGAACTATGGCTACACCTTC. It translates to CSASTGRNYGYTF.

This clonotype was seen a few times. Written as DNA, the CDR3 is TGTGCCACCAGTGAACCTGGGACTAGCGGGAGTCTGAGGGACGAGCAGTACTTC. The encoded protein is CATSEPGTSGSLRDEQYF. V and J are TRBV24-1 and TRBJ2-7, with TRBD2 matching 14 bases. The CDR3 totals 18 residues. Germline values: CDR1 KGHDR, CDR2 SFDVKD. V trimming: 4 bases; J trimming: 5 bases; junction bases outside the gene matches: 12.

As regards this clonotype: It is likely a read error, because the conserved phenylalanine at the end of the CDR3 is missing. Here the CDR3 reads CASQLALQYL. In nucleotides, the CDR3 is TGTGCCTCTCAGCTAGCGCTGCAGTACCTC. This sequence joins TRBV2 and TRBJ2-7, with D possibly matching TRBD2 (6 bases). Germline V CDR1 and CDR2: SNHLY, FYNNEI. V lost 11 bases, J lost 9 bases, and 14 bases lay in between. This CDR3 is built from 10 residues.

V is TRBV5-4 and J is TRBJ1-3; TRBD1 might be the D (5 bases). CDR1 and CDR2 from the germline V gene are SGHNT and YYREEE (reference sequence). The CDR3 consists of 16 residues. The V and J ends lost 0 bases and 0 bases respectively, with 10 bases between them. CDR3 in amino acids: CASSLAGMGSGNTIYF. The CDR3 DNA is TGTGCCAGCAGCTTGGCAGGGATGGGCTCTGGAAACACCATATATTTT.

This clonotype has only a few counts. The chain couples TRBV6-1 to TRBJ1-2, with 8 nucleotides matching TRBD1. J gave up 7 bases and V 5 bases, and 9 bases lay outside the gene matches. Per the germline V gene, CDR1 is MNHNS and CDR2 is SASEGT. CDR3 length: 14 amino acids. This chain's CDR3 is CASSTGQGHVGYTF. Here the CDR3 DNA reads TGTGCCAGCAGTACCGGACAGGGACATGTTGGCTACACCTTC.

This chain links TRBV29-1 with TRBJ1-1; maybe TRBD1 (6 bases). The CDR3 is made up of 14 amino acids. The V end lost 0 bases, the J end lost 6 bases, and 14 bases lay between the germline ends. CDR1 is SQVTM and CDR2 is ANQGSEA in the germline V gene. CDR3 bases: TGCAGCGTTGAAGACGCCCGGGGGCGCGCTGAAGCTTTCTTT. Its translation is CSVEDARGRAEAFF.

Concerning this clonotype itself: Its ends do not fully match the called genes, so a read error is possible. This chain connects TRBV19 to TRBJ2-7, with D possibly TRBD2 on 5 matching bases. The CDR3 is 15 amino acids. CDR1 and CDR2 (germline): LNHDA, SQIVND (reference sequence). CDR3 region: CASSPRAVARQERYF. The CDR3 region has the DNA TGTGCCAGTAGTCCGAGGGCGGTTGCCCGTCAGGAGCGGTACTTC. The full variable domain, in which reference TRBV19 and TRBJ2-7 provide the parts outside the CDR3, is DGGITQSPKYLFRKEGQNVTLSCEQNLNHDAMYWYRQDPGQGLRLIYYSQIVNDFQKGDIAEGYSVSREKKESFPLTVTSAQKNPTAFYLCASSPRAVARQERYFGPGTRLTVT.

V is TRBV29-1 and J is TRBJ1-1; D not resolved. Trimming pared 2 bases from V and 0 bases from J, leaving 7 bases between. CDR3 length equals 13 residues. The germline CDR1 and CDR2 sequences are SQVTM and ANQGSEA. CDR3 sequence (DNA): TGCAGCGTTGAAAGGGTTCTGAACACTGAAGCTTTCTTT. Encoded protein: CSVERVLNTEAFF.

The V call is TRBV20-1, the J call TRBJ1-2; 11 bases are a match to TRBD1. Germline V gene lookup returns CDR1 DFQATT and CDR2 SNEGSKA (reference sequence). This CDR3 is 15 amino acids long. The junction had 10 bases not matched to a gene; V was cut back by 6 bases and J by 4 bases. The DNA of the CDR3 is TGCAGTGCCAATCGCCGCGGGACAGGGGGCTATGGCTACACCTTC. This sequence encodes CSANRRGTGGYGYTF.

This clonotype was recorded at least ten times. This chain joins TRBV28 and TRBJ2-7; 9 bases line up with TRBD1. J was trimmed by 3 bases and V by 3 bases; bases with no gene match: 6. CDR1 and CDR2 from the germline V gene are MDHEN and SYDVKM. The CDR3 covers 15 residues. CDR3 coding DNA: TGTGCCAGCAGTTTTGGGCCGGGACAGGGCTACGAGCAGTACTTC. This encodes CASSFGPGQGYEQYF.

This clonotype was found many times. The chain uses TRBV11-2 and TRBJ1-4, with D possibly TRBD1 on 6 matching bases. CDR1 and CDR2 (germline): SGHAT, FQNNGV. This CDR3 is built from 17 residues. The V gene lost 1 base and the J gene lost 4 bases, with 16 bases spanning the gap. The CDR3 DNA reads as TGTGCCAGCAGCTTAGGAATGGCAGGGGCCCTTAATGAAAAACTGTTTTTT. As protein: CASSLGMAGALNEKLFF.

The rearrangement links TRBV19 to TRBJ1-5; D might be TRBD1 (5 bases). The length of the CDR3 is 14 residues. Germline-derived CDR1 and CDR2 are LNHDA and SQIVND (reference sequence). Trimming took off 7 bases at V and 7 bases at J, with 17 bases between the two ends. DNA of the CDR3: TGTGCCAGTACCCCAGGGCAGGGAGACCAGCCCCAGCATTTT. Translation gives CASTPGQGDQPQHF.

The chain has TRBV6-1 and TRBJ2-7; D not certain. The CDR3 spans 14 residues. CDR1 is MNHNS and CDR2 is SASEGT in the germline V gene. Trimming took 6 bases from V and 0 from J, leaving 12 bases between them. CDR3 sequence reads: CASRLNPSSYEQYF. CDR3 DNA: TGTGCCAGCAGACTAAATCCCAGCTCCTACGAGCAGTACTTC.

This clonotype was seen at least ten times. CDR3 region: CASSAGGADGYTF. As DNA, the CDR3 is TGTGCCAGCAGTGCAGGAGGGGCTGATGGCTACACCTTC. The V call is TRBV2, the J call TRBJ1-2; D is perhaps TRBD1 (5 bases). Trimming pared 4 bases from V and 6 bases from J, leaving 12 bases between. The CDR3 runs 13 residues. Germline V CDR1 and CDR2: SNHLY, FYNNEI.

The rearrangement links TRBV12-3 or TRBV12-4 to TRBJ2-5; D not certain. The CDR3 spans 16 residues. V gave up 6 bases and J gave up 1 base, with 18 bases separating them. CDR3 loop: CASSLQARHLQETQYF. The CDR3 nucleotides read TGTGCCAGCAGCCTCCAGGCCCGACACCTCCAAGAGACCCAGTACTTC.

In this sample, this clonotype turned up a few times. The CDR3 DNA reads TGTGCCAGCAGTGCTGAGGTCCCCGGGGAGCTGTTTTTT. This gives the protein CASSAEVPGELFF. The rearrangement links TRBV6-1 to TRBJ2-2; D unresolved. CDR1 is MNHNS, CDR2 SASEGT, per germline. Trimming shortened V by 4 bases and J by 6 bases, and 9 bases separated the two germline ends. The CDR3 spans 13 residues.

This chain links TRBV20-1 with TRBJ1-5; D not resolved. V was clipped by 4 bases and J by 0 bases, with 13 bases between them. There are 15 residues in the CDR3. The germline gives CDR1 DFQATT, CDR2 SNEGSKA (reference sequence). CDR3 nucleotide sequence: TGCAGTGCTACCGGGGATGGAGATAGCAATCAGCCCCAGCATTTT. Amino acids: CSATGDGDSNQPQHF.

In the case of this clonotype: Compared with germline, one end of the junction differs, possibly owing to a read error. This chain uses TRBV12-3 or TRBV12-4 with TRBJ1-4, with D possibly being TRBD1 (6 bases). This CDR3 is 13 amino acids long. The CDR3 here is CATSRGAFEELFF. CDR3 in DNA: TGTGCCACCTCCCGGGGGGCCTTTGAAGAACTGTTTTTT.

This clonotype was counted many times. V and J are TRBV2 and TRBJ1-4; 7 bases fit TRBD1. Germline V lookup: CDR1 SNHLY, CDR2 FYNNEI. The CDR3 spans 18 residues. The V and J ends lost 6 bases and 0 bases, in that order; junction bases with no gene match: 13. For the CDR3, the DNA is TGTGCCAGCAGCAGCGTCTATGGGACAGATGCAACTAATGAAAAACTGTTTTTT. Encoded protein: CASSSVYGTDATNEKLFF.

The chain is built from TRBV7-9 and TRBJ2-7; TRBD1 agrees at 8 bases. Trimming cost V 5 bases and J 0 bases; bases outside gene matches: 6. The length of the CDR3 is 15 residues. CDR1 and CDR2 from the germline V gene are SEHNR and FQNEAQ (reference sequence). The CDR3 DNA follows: TGTGCCAGCAGCACGGGACAGGAGTTCTCCTACGAGCAGTACTTC. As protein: CASSTGQEFSYEQYF.

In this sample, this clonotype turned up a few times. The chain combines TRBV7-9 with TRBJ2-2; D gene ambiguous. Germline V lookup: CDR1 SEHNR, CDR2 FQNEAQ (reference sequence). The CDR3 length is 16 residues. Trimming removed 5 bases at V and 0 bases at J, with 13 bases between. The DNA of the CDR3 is TGTGCCAGCAGCCCGAGACTGAGCACGAACACCGGGGAGCTGTTTTTT. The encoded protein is CASSPRLSTNTGELFF.

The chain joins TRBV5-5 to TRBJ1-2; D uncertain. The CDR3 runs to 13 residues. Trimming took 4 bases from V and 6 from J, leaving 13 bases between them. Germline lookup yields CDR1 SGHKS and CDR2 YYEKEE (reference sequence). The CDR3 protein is CASSVRAGHGYTF. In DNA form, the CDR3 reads TGTGCCAGCAGCGTCCGGGCAGGACATGGCTACACCTTC.

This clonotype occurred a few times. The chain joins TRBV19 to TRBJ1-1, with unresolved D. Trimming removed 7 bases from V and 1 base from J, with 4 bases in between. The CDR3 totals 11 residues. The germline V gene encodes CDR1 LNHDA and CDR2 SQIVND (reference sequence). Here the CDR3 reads CASKSNTEAFF. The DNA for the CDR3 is TGTGCCAGTAAGTCGAACACTGAAGCTTTCTTT.